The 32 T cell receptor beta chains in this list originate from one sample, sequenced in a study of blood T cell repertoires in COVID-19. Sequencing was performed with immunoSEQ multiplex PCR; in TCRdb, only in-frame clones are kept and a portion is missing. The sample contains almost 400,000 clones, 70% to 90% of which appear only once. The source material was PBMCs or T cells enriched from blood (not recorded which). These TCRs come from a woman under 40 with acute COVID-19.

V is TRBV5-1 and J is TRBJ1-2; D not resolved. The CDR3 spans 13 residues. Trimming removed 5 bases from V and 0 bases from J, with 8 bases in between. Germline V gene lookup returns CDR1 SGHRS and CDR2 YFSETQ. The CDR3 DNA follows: TGCGCCAGCAGTGACACCCCTAACTATGGCTACACCTTC. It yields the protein CASSDTPNYGYTF.

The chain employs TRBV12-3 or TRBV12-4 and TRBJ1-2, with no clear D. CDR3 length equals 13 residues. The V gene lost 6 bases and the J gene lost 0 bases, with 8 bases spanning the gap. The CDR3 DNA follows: TGTGCCAGCAGCTCGACTTCTAACTATGGCTACACCTTC. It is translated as CASSSTSNYGYTF.

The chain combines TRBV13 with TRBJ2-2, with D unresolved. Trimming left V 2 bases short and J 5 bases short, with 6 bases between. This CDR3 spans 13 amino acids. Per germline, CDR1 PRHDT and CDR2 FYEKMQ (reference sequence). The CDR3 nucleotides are TGTGCCAGCAGCTTAAGCCCGACCGGGGAGCTGTTTTTT. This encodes CASSLSPTGELFF.

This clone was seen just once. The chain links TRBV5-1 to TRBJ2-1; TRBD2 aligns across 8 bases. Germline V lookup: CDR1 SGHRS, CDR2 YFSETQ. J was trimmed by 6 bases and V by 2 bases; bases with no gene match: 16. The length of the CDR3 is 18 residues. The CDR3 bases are TGCGCCAGCAGCTTCGGTTCGTTAGGAACTAGCGGCCTCAATGAGCAGTTCTTC. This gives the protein CASSFGSLGTSGLNEQFF.

The DNA for the CDR3 is TGTGCCAGCAGCCAGAGGATTGGGTCGGGTCAGCCCCAGCATTTT. Encoded protein: CASSQRIGSGQPQHF. The genes are TRBV5-6 and TRBJ1-5, with D unresolved. The CDR3 covers 15 residues. Per the germline V gene, CDR1 is SGHDT and CDR2 is YYEEEE. The V gene lost 4 bases and the J gene lost 6 bases, with 17 bases spanning the gap.

CDR3 in amino acids: CASSGTGGSSPLHF. Here the CDR3 DNA reads TGTGCCAGCAGTGGTACAGGGGGTAGTTCACCCCTCCACTTT. The chain links TRBV7-9 to TRBJ1-6; 8 positions agree with TRBD1. The CDR3 contains 14 residues. The trim removed 6 bases at V and 9 bases at J, leaving 7 bases unmatched. From germline, CDR1 is SEHNR and CDR2 FQNEAQ (reference sequence).

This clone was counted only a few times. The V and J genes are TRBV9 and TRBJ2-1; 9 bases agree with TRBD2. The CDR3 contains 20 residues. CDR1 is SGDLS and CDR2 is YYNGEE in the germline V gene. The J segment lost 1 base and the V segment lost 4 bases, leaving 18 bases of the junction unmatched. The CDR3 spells CASSSLSSGGLSSSYNEQFF. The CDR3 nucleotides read TGTGCCAGCAGCTCACTAAGTAGCGGGGGCCTCTCCTCTTCCTACAATGAGCAGTTCTTC.

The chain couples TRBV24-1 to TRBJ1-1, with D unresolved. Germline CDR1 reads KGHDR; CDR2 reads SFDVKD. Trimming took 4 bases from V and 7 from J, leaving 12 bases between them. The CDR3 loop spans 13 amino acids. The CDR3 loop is CATSDRIRGEAFF. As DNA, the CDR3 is TGTGCCACCAGTGACCGGATCCGAGGTGAAGCTTTCTTT.

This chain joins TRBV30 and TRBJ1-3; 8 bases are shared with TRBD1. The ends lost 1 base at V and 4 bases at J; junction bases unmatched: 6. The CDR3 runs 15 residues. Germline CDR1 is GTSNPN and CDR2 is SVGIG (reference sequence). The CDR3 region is CAWSATRGPGNTIYF. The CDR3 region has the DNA TGTGCCTGGAGTGCAACCAGGGGGCCCGGAAACACCATATATTTT.

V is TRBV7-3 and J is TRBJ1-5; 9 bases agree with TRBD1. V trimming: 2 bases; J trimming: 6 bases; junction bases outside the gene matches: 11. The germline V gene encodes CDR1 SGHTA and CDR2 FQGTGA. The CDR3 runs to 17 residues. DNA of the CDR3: TGTGCCAGCAGCTTAGTCACCGGGACAGGGCCCGGTCAGCCCCAGCATTTT. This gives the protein CASSLVTGTGPGQPQHF.

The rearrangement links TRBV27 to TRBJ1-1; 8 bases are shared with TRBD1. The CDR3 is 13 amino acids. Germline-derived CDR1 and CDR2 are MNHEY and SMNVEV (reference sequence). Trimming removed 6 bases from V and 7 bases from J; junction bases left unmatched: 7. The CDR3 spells CASRNNGQGEAFF. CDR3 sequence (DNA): TGTGCCAGCAGAAATAATGGACAGGGTGAAGCTTTCTTT.

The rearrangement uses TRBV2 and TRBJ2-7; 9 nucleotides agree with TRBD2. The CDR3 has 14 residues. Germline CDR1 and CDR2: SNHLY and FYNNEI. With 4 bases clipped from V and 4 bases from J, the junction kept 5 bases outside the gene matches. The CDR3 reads CASSGRLAVYEQYF. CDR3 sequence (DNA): TGTGCCAGCAGTGGGCGACTAGCGGTGTACGAGCAGTACTTC.

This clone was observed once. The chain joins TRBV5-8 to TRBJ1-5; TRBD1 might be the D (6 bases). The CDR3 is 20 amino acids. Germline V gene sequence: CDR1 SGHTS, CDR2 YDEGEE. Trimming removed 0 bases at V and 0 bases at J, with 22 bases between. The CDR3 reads CASSLGSATTGQSSNQPQHF. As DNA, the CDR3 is TGTGCCAGCAGCTTGGGGAGCGCGACGACGGGACAAAGTAGCAATCAGCCCCAGCATTTT. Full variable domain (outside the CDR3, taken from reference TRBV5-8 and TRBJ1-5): EAGVTQSPTHLIKTRGQQATLRCSPISGHTSVYWYQQALGLGLQFLLWYDEGEERNRGNFPPRFSGRQFPNYSSELNVNALELEDSALYLCASSLGSATTGQSSNQPQHFGDGTRLSIL.

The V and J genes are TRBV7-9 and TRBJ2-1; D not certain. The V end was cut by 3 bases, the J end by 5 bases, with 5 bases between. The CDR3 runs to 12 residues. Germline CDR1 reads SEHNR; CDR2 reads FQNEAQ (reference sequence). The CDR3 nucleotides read TGTGCCAGCAGCTTCGTAAACAATGAGCAGTTCTTC. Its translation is CASSFVNNEQFF.

The CDR3 region has the DNA TGTGCCAGCAGCATATCTAGCGGGGGGGGTGATACGCAGTATTTT. It yields the protein CASSISSGGGDTQYF. This chain joins TRBV9 and TRBJ2-3; TRBD2 agrees at 12 bases. The CDR3 extends over 15 amino acids. J gave up 6 bases and V 4 bases, and 6 bases lay outside the gene matches. Germline V gives CDR1 SGDLS, CDR2 YYNGEE.

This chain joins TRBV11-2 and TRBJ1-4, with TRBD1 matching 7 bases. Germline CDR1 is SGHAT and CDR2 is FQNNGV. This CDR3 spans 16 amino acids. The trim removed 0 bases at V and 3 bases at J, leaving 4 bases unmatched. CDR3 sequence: CASSLDRGIANEKLFF. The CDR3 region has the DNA TGTGCCAGCAGCTTAGACAGGGGGATCGCTAATGAAAAACTGTTTTTT.

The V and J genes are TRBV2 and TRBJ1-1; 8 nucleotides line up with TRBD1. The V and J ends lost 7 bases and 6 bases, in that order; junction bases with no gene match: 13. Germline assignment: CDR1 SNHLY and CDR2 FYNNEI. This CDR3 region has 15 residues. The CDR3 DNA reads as TGTGCCAGCACGCCCGCAGGGGGCGCAGTGGCTGAAGCTTTCTTT. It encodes CASTPAGGAVAEAFF.

The CDR3 spells CASSYSRDRANEQYF. The CDR3, as DNA: TGTGCCAGCAGTTACTCACGGGACAGGGCCAACGAGCAGTACTTC. V is TRBV6-5 and J is TRBJ2-7; 9 bases are shared with TRBD1. The CDR3 spans 15 residues. Germline CDR1 reads MNHEY; CDR2 reads SVGAGI. J gave up 5 bases and V 0 bases, and 5 bases lay outside the gene matches.

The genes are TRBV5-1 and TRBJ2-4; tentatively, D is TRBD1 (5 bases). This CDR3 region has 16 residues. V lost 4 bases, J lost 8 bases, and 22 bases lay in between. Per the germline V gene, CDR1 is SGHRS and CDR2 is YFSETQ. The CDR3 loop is CASSARQNLARDIQYF. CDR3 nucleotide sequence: TGCGCCAGCAGCGCAAGACAGAACTTGGCAAGGGACATTCAGTACTTC.

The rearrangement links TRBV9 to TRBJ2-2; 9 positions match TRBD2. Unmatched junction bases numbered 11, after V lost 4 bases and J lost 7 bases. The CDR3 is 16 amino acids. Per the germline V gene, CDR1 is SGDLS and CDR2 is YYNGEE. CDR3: CASSPRGSGGIGELFF. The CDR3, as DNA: TGTGCCAGCAGCCCCCGGGGTAGCGGGGGTATCGGGGAGCTGTTTTTT. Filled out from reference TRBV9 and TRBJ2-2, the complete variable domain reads DSGVTQTPKHLITATGQRVTLRCSPRSGDLSVYWYQQSLDQGLQFLIQYYNGEERAKGNILERFSAQQFPDLHSELNLSSLELGDSALYFCASSPRGSGGIGELFFGEGSRLTVL.

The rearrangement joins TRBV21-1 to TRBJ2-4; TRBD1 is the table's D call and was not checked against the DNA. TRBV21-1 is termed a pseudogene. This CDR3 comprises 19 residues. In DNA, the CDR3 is TGTGCCAGCAGCCGGGCTACCCCGGGACAGGGGGCTTCCAAAAACATTCAGTACTTC. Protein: CASSRATPGQGASKNIQYF.

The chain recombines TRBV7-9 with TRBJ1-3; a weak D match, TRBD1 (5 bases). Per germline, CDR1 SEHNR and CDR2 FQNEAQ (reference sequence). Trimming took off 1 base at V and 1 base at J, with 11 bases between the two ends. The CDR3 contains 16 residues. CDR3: CASSLVGRQSGNTIYF. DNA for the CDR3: TGTGCCAGCAGCTTAGTGGGGCGACAATCTGGAAACACCATATATTTT.

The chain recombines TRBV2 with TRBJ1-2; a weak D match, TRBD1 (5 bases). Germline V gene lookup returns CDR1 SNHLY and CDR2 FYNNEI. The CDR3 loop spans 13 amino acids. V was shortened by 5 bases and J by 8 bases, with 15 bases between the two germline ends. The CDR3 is CASSNTGSLGYTF. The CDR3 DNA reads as TGTGCCAGCAGTAATACAGGATCGTTGGGCTACACCTTC.

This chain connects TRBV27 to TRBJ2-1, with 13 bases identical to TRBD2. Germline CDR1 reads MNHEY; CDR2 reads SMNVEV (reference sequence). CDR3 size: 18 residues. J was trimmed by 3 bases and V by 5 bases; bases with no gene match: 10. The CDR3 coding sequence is TGTGCCAGCAGTCCGACACAGGGGACTAGCGGGGACTACAATGAGCAGTTCTTC. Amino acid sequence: CASSPTQGTSGDYNEQFF.

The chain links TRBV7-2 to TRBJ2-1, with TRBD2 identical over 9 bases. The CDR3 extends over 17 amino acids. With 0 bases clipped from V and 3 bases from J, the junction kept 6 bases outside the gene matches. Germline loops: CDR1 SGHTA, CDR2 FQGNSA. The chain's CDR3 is CASSLASGGANYNEQFF. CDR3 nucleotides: TGTGCCAGCAGCTTAGCTAGCGGGGGTGCTAACTACAATGAGCAGTTCTTC.

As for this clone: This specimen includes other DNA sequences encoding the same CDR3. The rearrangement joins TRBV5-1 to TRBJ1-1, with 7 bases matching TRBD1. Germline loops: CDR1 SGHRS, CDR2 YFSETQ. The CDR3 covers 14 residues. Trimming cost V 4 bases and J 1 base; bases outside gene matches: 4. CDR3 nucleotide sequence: TGCGCCAGCAGCCTAGGGACAGCGAACACTGAAGCTTTCTTT. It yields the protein CASSLGTANTEAFF.

The CDR3 loop reads CASKTSSTNEKLFF. CDR3 DNA sequence: TGTGCCAGCAAGACTTCTTCAACTAATGAAAAACTGTTTTTT. The chain couples TRBV6-5 to TRBJ1-4; no definite D call. The germline gives CDR1 MNHEY, CDR2 SVGAGI. This CDR3 comprises 14 residues. Trimming pared 7 bases from V and 0 bases from J, leaving 9 bases between.

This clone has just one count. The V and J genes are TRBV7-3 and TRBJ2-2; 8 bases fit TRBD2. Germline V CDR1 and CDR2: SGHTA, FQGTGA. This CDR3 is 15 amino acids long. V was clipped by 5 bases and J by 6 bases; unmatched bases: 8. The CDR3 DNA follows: TGTGCCAGCAGCCCGCGGGGGGTCCCGGCCGGGGAGCTGTTTTTT. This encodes CASSPRGVPAGELFF.

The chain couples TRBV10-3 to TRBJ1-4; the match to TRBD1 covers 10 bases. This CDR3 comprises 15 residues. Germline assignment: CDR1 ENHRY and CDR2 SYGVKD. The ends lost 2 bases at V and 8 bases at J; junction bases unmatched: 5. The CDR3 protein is CAISEAGTGEEKLFF. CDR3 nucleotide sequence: TGTGCCATCAGTGAGGCCGGGACAGGGGAAGAAAAACTGTTTTTT.

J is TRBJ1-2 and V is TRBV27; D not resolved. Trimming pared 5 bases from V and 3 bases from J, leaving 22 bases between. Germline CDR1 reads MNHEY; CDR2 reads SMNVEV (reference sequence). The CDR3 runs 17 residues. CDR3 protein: CASSRRGATYTYYGYTF. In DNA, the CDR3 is TGTGCCAGCAGTAGGAGAGGAGCCACCTATACTTACTATGGCTACACCTTC.

The CDR3 loop reads CASSETGSGNTIYF. As DNA, the CDR3 is TGCGCCAGCAGCGAGACAGGGTCCGGAAACACCATATATTTT. The V and J genes are TRBV4-1 and TRBJ1-3; the match to TRBD1 covers 7 bases. Germline V CDR1 and CDR2: MGHRA, YSYEKL. V was clipped by 5 bases and J by 4 bases; unmatched bases: 5. The CDR3 totals 14 residues.

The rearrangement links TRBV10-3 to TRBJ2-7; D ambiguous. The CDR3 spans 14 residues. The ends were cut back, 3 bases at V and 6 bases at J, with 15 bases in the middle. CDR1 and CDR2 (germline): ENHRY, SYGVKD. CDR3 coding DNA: TGTGCCATCAGTGATGAGTCCGGCCGGGTCGAGCAGTACTTC. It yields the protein CAISDESGRVEQYF.